The 21 T cell receptor beta chains given below trace back to one sample, sequenced in a study of CD8+ T cells in alopecia areata. The treatment was: oral pan-JAK inhibitor, 5-10 mg twice daily. RNA extraction and reverse transcription yielded cDNA as sequencing template. Sequencing was performed with immunoSEQ multiplex PCR; in TCRdb, only in-frame clones are kept and a portion is missing. The sample shows 150,000 to 200,000 clones, 50% to 70% of them seen only once. The input for sequencing was CD4+ T cells sorted from blood, taken at week 4, from a patient treated with tofacitinib. These receptors originate from a human donor with alopecia areata.

The CDR3 DNA is TGTGCCAGCAGCAAACATCGGGGGGGTGACACTGAAGCTTTCTTT. Protein: CASSKHRGGDTEAFF. This chain connects TRBV11-2 to TRBJ1-1; TRBD1 is a possible D gene (5 bases). V dropped 5 bases and J dropped 3 bases, with 16 bases sitting between them. This CDR3 has 15 residues. From germline, CDR1 is SGHAT and CDR2 FQNNGV.

This clone was seen only a few times. The chain carries TRBV19 and TRBJ2-1; D is perhaps TRBD1 (6 bases). CDR3 length equals 15 residues. Trimming took off 7 bases at V and 0 bases at J, with 13 bases between the two ends. Per the germline V gene, CDR1 is LNHDA and CDR2 is SQIVND (reference sequence). The CDR3 nucleotides read TGTGCCAGTACTTCCGGGACAACCTCCTACAATGAGCAGTTCTTC. Translated: CASTSGTTSYNEQFF. The full variable domain, with the rest looked up from reference TRBV19 and TRBJ2-1, is DGGITQSPKYLFRKEGQNVTLSCEQNLNHDAMYWYRQDPGQGLRLIYYSQIVNDFQKGDIAEGYSVSREKKESFPLTVTSAQKNPTAFYLCASTSGTTSYNEQFFGPGTRLTVL.

The CDR3 is CASSPDRWNTEAFF. The CDR3 nucleotides read TGTGCCAGCAGCCCGGACCGGTGGAACACTGAAGCTTTCTTT. V usage is TRBV7-9 and J usage is TRBJ1-1; the D is unclear. Germline V gene data show CDR1 as SEHNR and CDR2 as FQNEAQ (reference sequence). This CDR3 contains 14 residues. V lost 5 bases, J lost 1 base, and 11 bases lay in between. Full variable domain (remainder filled in from reference TRBV7-9 and TRBJ1-1): DTGVSQNPRHKITKRGQNVTFRCDPISEHNRLYWYRQTLGQGPEFLTYFQNEAQLEKSRLLSDRFSAERPKGSFSTLEIQRTEQGDSAMYLCASSPDRWNTEAFFGQGTRLTVV.

This clone was seen a handful of times. The V call is TRBV2, the J call TRBJ1-6; 7 nucleotides align to TRBD1. The CDR3 has 13 amino acids. Per the germline V gene, CDR1 is SNHLY and CDR2 is FYNNEI. J lost 12 bases, V lost 11 bases, and 13 bases had no gene match. Written as DNA, the CDR3 is TGTGCCCAGCACTTGCAGGGGGACTTACCCCTCCACTTT. Protein: CAQHLQGDLPLHF.

The chain couples TRBV30 to TRBJ1-6; D is ambiguous. The V gene's germline CDR1 is GTSNPN and CDR2 SVGIG (reference sequence). The CDR3 extends over 16 amino acids. V was shortened by 0 bases and J by 4 bases, with 13 bases between the two germline ends. The CDR3: CAWSVPFRRYNSPLHF. The DNA of the CDR3 is TGTGCCTGGAGTGTACCATTTCGTCGTTATAATTCACCCCTCCACTTT.

This chain joins TRBV30 and TRBJ2-6; D possibly corresponds to TRBD1 (5 bases). V lost 3 bases to trimming and J lost 2 bases, with 8 bases between them. CDR1 GTSNPN and CDR2 SVGIG come from the germline V gene (reference sequence). The CDR3 runs 14 residues. The CDR3 DNA reads TGTGCCTGGAGACAGGCCGCTGGGGCCAACGTCCTGACTTTC. Translated: CAWRQAAGANVLTF.

The chain is built from TRBV6-6 and TRBJ1-2, with D unclear. Trimming removed 11 bases from V and 5 bases from J, with 12 bases in between. This CDR3 is built from 11 residues. Germline CDR1 reads MNHNY; CDR2 reads SVGAGI (reference sequence). The CDR3 DNA is TGTGCCGCCTCGGAGGGATATGGCTACACCTTC. Residues: CAASEGYGYTF.

The chain recombines TRBV29-1 with TRBJ1-1; tentative D call: TRBD1 (5 bases). The germline CDR1 and CDR2 sequences are SQVTM and ANQGSEA. The CDR3 contains 14 residues. Deletions cut 0 bases from V and 0 bases from J, with 8 bases between. As DNA, the CDR3 is TGCAGCGTTGAAGAGGGGGGGGTGAACACTGAAGCTTTCTTT. Its translation: CSVEEGGVNTEAFF.

This rearrangement joins TRBV30 to TRBJ2-1, with D possibly TRBD2 on 5 matching bases. With 8 bases removed from V and 4 bases from J, the gap between germline ends came to 12 bases. This CDR3 region has 12 residues. Germline V gene lookup returns CDR1 GTSNPN and CDR2 SVGIG (reference sequence). The CDR3 DNA reads as TGTGCCAGAGGGCAGGAGTACAATGAGCAGTTCTTC. Encoded protein: CARGQEYNEQFF.

The V and J genes are TRBV2 and TRBJ1-5; D is unresolved. Germline CDR1 is SNHLY and CDR2 is FYNNEI. V lost 1 base to trimming and J lost 4 bases, with 5 bases between them. The CDR3 has 13 residues. The CDR3 DNA reads as TGTGCCAGCAGTGAAGGCTTAAATCAGCCCCAGCATTTT. As protein: CASSEGLNQPQHF.

The chain recombines TRBV30 with TRBJ2-4; D possibly corresponds to TRBD1 (5 bases). CDR1 GTSNPN and CDR2 SVGIG come from the germline V gene (reference sequence). This CDR3 comprises 14 residues. V was trimmed by 0 bases and J by 0 bases, leaving 6 bases between them. DNA of the CDR3: TGTGCCTGGAGTGTAGGGGTAGCCAAAAACATTCAGTACTTC. It translates to CAWSVGVAKNIQYF.

This clone was seen a single time. The V and J genes are TRBV7-8 and TRBJ2-7; a weak D match, TRBD1 (5 bases). CDR3 size: 14 residues. The germline V and J ends were trimmed by 5 bases and 6 bases, with 17 bases remaining between them. Germline loops: CDR1 SGHVS, CDR2 FQNEAQ. The CDR3 DNA is TGTGCCAGCAGCCTCGCGCAGGGCTCTAGCGAGCAGTACTTC. The encoded protein is CASSLAQGSSEQYF.

The CDR3 reads CAWSVPQGSYEQYF. The CDR3 bases are TGTGCCTGGAGTGTACCCCAGGGTAGCTACGAGCAGTACTTC. The genes are TRBV30 and TRBJ2-7, with D possibly TRBD1 on 5 matching bases. The V and J ends lost 0 bases and 3 bases respectively, with 12 bases between them. This CDR3 has 14 residues. Germline V lookup: CDR1 GTSNPN, CDR2 SVGIG (reference sequence).

This clone occurred a few times. The chain has TRBV4-2 and TRBJ2-3; a possible D gene is TRBD1 (5 bases). Germline V gives CDR1 LGHNA, CDR2 YNFKEQ. Trimming took 0 bases from V and 2 from J, leaving 12 bases between them. The CDR3 has 16 amino acids. The CDR3 loop is CASSQDMGQNTDTQYF. CDR3 in DNA: TGTGCCAGCAGCCAAGATATGGGGCAGAACACAGATACGCAGTATTTT.

CDR3 sequence (DNA): TGTGCCTGGAGTGTGCAGCGGGGGGGCCGTGAGACCCAGTACTTC. Amino acid sequence: CAWSVQRGGRETQYF. The chain carries TRBV30 and TRBJ2-5; 10 bases match TRBD2. The CDR3 runs to 15 residues. Germline lookup yields CDR1 GTSNPN and CDR2 SVGIG (reference sequence). The V segment lost 0 bases and the J segment 5 bases; nucleotides outside the gene matches: 6.

There are many counts of this clone. The V call is TRBV19, the J call TRBJ1-1, with D possibly TRBD1 on 5 matching bases. The CDR3 covers 14 residues. The V gene's germline CDR1 is LNHDA and CDR2 SQIVND (reference sequence). The ends were cut back, 2 bases at V and 4 bases at J, with 11 bases in the middle. The CDR3 is CASSIWGEGTEAFF. The DNA of the CDR3 is TGTGCCAGTAGTATATGGGGCGAGGGCACTGAAGCTTTCTTT.

This chain links TRBV29-1 with TRBJ1-3; D not certain. There are 12 residues in the CDR3. The V gene lost 5 bases and the J gene lost 0 bases, with 5 bases spanning the gap. Looked up from germline, CDR1 is SQVTM and CDR2 is ANQGSEA. The DNA of the CDR3 is TGCAGCGTTCGATTCTCTGGAAACACCATATATTTT. It is translated as CSVRFSGNTIYF.

This sequence joins TRBV29-1 and TRBJ2-3; tentatively, D is TRBD2 (5 bases). V lost 3 bases and J 4 bases, leaving 14 bases between the germline ends. Germline V gene sequence: CDR1 SQVTM, CDR2 ANQGSEA. The length of the CDR3 is 14 residues. Written as DNA, the CDR3 is TGCAGCGTTGAGTTCCGGGATTTCGCAGATACGCAGTATTTT. Translated, it gives CSVEFRDFADTQYF.

This rearrangement joins TRBV30 to TRBJ2-1, with TRBD2 matching 11 bases. The germline V gene has CDR1 GTSNPN and CDR2 SVGIG (reference sequence). The CDR3 is 12 residues long. Trimming removed 4 bases from V and 12 bases from J; junction bases left unmatched: 5. For the CDR3, the DNA is TGTGCCTGGACTAGCGGGGGGCACGCGCAGTTCTTC. This translates into CAWTSGGHAQFF.

This clone was found a few times. The identical CDR3 is also encoded by other nucleotide sequences in the sample. V is TRBV4-3 and J is TRBJ2-3; D is ambiguous. V was cut by 2 bases and J by 1 base, with 7 bases left in between. Per the germline V gene, CDR1 is LGHNA and CDR2 is YSLEER. This CDR3 contains 14 residues. CDR3 sequence (DNA): TGCGCCAGCAGCCAAAGGGTGGGCACAGATACGCAGTATTTT. Protein: CASSQRVGTDTQYF.

The chain uses TRBV29-1 and TRBJ2-2; the match to TRBD1 covers 7 bases. Per the germline V gene, CDR1 is SQVTM and CDR2 is ANQGSEA. V lost 6 bases and J lost 4; bases outside the gene matches: 14. The CDR3 sequence is 16 residues long. The CDR3 reads CSVGIRGTTLTGELFF. CDR3 coding DNA: TGCAGCGTAGGGATCAGGGGGACAACTCTCACCGGGGAGCTGTTTTTT.